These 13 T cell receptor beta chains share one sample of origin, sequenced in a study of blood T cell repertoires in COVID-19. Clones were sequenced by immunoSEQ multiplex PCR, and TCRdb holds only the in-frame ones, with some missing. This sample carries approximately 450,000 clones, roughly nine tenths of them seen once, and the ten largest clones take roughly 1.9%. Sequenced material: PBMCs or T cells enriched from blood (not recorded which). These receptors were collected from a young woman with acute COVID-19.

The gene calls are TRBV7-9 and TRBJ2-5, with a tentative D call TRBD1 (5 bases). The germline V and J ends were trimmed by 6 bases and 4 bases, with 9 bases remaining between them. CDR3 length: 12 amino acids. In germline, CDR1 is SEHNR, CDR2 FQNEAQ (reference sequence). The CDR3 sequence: CASRQGAETQYF. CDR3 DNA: TGTGCCAGCAGGCAGGGCGCAGAGACCCAGTACTTC.

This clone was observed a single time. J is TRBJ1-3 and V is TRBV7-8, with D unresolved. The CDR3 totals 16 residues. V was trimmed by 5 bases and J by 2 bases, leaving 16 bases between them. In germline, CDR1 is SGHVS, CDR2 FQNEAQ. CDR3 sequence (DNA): TGTGCCAGCAGCCGATCAAGTGGAGTCCCTGGAAACACCATATATTTT. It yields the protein CASSRSSGVPGNTIYF.

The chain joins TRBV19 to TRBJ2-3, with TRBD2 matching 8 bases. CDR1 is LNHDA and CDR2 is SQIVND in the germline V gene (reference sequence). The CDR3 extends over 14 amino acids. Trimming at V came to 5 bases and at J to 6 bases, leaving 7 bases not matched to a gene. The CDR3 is CASSVPGGGDTQYF. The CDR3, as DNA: TGTGCCAGTAGTGTCCCCGGGGGGGGTGATACGCAGTATTTT.

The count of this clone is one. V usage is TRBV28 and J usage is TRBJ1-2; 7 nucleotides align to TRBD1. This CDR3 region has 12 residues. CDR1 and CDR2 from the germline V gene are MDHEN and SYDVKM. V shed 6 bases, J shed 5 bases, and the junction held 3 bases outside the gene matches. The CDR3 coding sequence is TGTGCCAGCAGCTCACAGGGGTATGGCTACACCTTC. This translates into CASSSQGYGYTF.

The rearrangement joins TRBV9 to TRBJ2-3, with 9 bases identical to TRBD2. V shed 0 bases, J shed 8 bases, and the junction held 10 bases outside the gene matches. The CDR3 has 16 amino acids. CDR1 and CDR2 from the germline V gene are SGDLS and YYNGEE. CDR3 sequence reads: CASSVVSGGSLFTQYF. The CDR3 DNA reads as TGTGCCAGCAGCGTAGTAAGCGGGGGGTCGTTATTTACGCAGTATTTT.

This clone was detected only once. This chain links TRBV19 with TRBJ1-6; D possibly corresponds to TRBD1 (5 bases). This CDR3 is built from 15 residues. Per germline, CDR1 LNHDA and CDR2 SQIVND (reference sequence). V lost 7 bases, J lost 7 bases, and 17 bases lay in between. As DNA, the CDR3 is TGTGCCAGTACCCTGGGCGGGGGATACAATTCACCCCTCCACTTT. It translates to CASTLGGGYNSPLHF.

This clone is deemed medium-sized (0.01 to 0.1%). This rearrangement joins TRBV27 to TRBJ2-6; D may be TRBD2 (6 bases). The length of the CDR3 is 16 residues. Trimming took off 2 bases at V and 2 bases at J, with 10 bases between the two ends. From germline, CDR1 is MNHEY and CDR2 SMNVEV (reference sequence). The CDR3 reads CASSLQGGTGANVLTF. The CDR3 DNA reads TGTGCCAGCAGTTTACAAGGAGGGACTGGGGCCAACGTCCTGACTTTC.

CDR3 in amino acids: CSASDPTGHTEAFF. CDR3 sequence (DNA): TGCAGTGCTAGTGACCCAACAGGGCACACTGAAGCTTTCTTT. The V call is TRBV20-1, the J call TRBJ1-1, with a tentative D call TRBD1 (6 bases). Germline V CDR1 and CDR2: DFQATT, SNEGSKA (reference sequence). Trimming removed 3 bases from V and 3 bases from J, with 14 bases in between. The CDR3 loop spans 14 amino acids.

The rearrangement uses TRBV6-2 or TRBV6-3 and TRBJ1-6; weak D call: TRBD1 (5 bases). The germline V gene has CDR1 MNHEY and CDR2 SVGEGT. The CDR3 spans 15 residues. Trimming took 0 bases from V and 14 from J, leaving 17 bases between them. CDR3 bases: TGTGCCAGCAGTTACTCGGGCCAGGGTGTTGCAACCCTCCACTTT. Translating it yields CASSYSGQGVATLHF.

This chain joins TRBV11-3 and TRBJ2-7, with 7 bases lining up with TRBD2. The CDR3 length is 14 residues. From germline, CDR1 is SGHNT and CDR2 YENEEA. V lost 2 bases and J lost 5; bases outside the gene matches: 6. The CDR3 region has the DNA TGTGCCAGCAGCTTACGCGGGAGAGGGAACGAGCAGTACTTC. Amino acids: CASSLRGRGNEQYF.

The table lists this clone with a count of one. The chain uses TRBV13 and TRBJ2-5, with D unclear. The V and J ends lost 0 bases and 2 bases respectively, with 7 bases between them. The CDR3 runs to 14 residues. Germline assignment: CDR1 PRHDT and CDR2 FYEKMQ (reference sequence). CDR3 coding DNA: TGTGCCAGCAGCTTAGGTCTATTTCAAGAGACCCAGTACTTC. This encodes CASSLGLFQETQYF. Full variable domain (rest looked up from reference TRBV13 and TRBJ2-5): AAGVIQSPRHLIKEKRETATLKCYPIPRHDTVYWYQQGPGQDPQFLISFYEKMQSDKGSIPDRFSAQQFSDYHSELNMSSLELGDSALYFCASSLGLFQETQYFGPGTRLLVL.

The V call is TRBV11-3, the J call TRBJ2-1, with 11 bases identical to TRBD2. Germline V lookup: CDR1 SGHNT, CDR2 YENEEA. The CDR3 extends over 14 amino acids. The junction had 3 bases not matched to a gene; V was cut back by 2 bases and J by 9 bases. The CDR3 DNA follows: TGTGCCAGCAGCTTAAACCTAGCGGGAGGTGAGCAGTTCTTC. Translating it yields CASSLNLAGGEQFF.

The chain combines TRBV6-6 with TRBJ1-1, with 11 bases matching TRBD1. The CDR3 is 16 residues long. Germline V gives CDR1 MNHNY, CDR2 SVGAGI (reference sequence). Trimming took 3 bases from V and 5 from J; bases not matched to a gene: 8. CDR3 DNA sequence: TGTGCCAGCAGTTATTACGCCGGGACAGGGGGGACTGAAGCTTTCTTT. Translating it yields CASSYYAGTGGTEAFF.